This passage covers 10 T cell receptor beta chains from one sample sequenced in a study of technical replicates of blood from several donors. TCRdb keeps only in-frame clones here, not all; method: immunoSEQ multiplex PCR. The table includes roughly 80,000 clones, around 93% detected once. The specimen was T cells isolated from PBMCs. These receptor sequences come from a human donor in good health.

The chain's CDR3 is CASRPRQGTEAFF. In DNA form, the CDR3 reads TGTGCCAGCAGACCCCGACAGGGGACTGAAGCTTTCTTT. The genes are TRBV6-5 and TRBJ1-1; 8 nucleotides agree with TRBD1. Germline loops: CDR1 MNHEY, CDR2 SVGAGI. After removal of 6 bases from V and 5 bases from J, the junction contained 5 bases not matched to a gene. CDR3 length: 13 residues.

The chain combines TRBV7-9 with TRBJ2-3; D remains unclear. With 2 bases removed from V and 6 bases from J, the gap between germline ends came to 3 bases. The CDR3 is 11 residues long. Looked up from germline, CDR1 is SEHNR and CDR2 is FQNEAQ (reference sequence). The CDR3 coding sequence is TGTGCCAGCAGCTTACGGGATACGCAGTATTTT. This codes for CASSLRDTQYF.

V and J are TRBV7-3 and TRBJ2-5, with 11 bases matching TRBD1. CDR1 is SGHTA, CDR2 FQGTGA, per germline. This CDR3 spans 18 amino acids. V gave up 0 bases and J gave up 0 bases; unmatched junction bases: 6. As DNA, the CDR3 is TGTGCCAGCAGCTTAACAGGCGGGACAGGGGGGCACCAAGAGACCCAGTACTTC. Its protein is CASSLTGGTGGHQETQYF.

V gene TRBV9 combines with J gene TRBJ2-7; 8 nucleotides line up with TRBD2. J was trimmed by 7 bases and V by 2 bases; bases with no gene match: 17. The germline V gene has CDR1 SGDLS and CDR2 YYNGEE. The CDR3 loop spans 17 amino acids. CDR3 residues: CASSVGGGQLAGKEQYF. The CDR3 coding sequence is TGTGCCAGCAGCGTGGGGGGAGGGCAGCTAGCGGGTAAGGAGCAGTACTTC.

V usage is TRBV5-6 and J usage is TRBJ2-7; a possible D gene is TRBD1 (6 bases). Germline CDR1 and CDR2: SGHDT and YYEEEE. V lost 2 bases and J 0 bases, leaving 12 bases between the germline ends. The CDR3 is 15 amino acids. Here the CDR3 reads CASSFRQGTSYEQYF. CDR3 nucleotide sequence: TGTGCCAGCAGCTTCCGCCAGGGGACCTCCTACGAGCAGTACTTC.

The V gene is TRBV5-1, the J gene TRBJ2-7, with 7 bases identical to TRBD2. This CDR3 has 15 residues. Germline CDR1 is SGHRS and CDR2 is YFSETQ. With 7 bases clipped from V and 3 bases from J, the junction kept 13 bases outside the gene matches. CDR3 sequence reads: CASGLADSSIYEQYF. CDR3 DNA: TGCGCCAGCGGCCTAGCGGACTCCTCGATCTACGAGCAGTACTTC. Combining the CDR3 with reference TRBV5-1 and TRBJ2-7 gives the whole variable domain KAGVTQTPRYLIKTRGQQVTLSCSPISGHRSVSWYQQTPGQGLQFLFEYFSETQRNKGNFPGRFSGRQFSNSRSEMNVSTLELGDSALYLCASGLADSSIYEQYFGPGTRLTVT.

The rearrangement links TRBV5-4 to TRBJ2-7; possible D gene TRBD1, 5 bases. The length of the CDR3 is 14 residues. The ends were cut back, 0 bases at V and 3 bases at J, with 10 bases in the middle. Germline V lookup: CDR1 SGHNT, CDR2 YYREEE (reference sequence). CDR3 nucleotides: TGTGCCAGCAGCTTGGGGGCGACAGACTACGAGCAGTACTTC. Its translation: CASSLGATDYEQYF. The full variable domain, completed using reference TRBV5-4 and TRBJ2-7, is ETGVTQSPTHLIKTRGQQVTLRCSSQSGHNTVSWYQQALGQGPQFIFQYYREEENGRGNFPPRFSGLQFPNYSSELNVNALELDDSALYLCASSLGATDYEQYFGPGTRLTVT.

In DNA form, the CDR3 reads TGTGCCAGCAGCTCCGCACAGGGAGGAAACACCATATATTTT. Translating gives CASSSAQGGNTIYF. This chain joins TRBV7-2 and TRBJ1-3; possibly TRBD1 for D (6 bases). CDR3 length: 14 amino acids. Germline V gene data show CDR1 as SGHTA and CDR2 as FQGNSA. V was shortened by 4 bases and J by 4 bases, with 11 bases between the two germline ends.

V gene TRBV7-8 combines with J gene TRBJ2-7; D might be TRBD2 (5 bases). Germline CDR1 reads SGHVS; CDR2 reads FQNEAQ. This CDR3 is 15 amino acids long. V was cut by 5 bases and J by 2 bases, with 16 bases left in between. This CDR3 is CASSNRDAGAYEQYF. The CDR3 DNA sequence: TGTGCCAGCAGCAACCGGGATGCCGGAGCCTACGAGCAGTACTTC.

The chain uses TRBV2 and TRBJ1-3, with 7 bases identical to TRBD1. The junction had 5 bases not matched to a gene; V was cut back by 6 bases and J by 0 bases. The CDR3 totals 15 residues. Germline CDR1 is SNHLY and CDR2 is FYNNEI. The chain's CDR3 is CASRSSGGSGNTIYF. In DNA form, the CDR3 reads TGTGCCAGCAGGTCCTCAGGGGGCTCTGGAAACACCATATATTTT.